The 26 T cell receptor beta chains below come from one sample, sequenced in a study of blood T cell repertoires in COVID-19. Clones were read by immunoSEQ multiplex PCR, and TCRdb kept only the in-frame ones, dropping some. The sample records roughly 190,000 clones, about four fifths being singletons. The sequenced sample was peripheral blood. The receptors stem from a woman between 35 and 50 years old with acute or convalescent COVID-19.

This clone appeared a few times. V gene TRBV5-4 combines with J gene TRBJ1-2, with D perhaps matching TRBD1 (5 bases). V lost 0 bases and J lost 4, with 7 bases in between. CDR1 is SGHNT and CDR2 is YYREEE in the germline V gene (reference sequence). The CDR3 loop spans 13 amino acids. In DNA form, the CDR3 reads TGTGCCAGCAGCTTGGGGGGCAGCTATGGCTACACCTTC. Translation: CASSLGGSYGYTF.

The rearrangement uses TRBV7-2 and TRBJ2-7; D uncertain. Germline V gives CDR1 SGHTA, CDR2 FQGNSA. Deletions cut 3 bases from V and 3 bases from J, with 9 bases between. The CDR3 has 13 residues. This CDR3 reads CASSLGVRYEQYF. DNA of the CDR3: TGTGCCAGCAGCTTGGGCGTGCGCTACGAGCAGTACTTC. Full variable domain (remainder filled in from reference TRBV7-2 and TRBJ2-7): GAGVSQSPSNKVTEKGKDVELRCDPISGHTALYWYRQSLGQGLEFLIYFQGNSAPDKSGLPSDRFSAERTGGSVSTLTIQRTQQEDSAVYLCASSLGVRYEQYFGPGTRLTVT.

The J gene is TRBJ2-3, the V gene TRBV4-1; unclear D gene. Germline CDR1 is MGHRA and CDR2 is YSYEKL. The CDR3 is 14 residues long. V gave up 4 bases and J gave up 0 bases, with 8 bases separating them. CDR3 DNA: TGCGCCAGCAGCCCGACGCGGAGCACAGATACGCAGTATTTT. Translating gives CASSPTRSTDTQYF.

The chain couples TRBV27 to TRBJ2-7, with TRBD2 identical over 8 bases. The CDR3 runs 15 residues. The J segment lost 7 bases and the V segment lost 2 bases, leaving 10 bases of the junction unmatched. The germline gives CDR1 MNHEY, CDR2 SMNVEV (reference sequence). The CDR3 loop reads CASSLIFGLAGEQYF. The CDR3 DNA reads TGTGCCAGCAGTTTAATCTTCGGGTTAGCGGGGGAGCAGTACTTC.

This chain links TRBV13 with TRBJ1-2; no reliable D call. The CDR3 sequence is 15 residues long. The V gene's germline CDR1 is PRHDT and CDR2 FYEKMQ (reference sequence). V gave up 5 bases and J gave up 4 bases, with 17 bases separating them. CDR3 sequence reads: CASSPGSGLSYGYTF. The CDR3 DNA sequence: TGTGCCAGCAGCCCGGGTTCGGGGTTGAGCTATGGCTACACCTTC.

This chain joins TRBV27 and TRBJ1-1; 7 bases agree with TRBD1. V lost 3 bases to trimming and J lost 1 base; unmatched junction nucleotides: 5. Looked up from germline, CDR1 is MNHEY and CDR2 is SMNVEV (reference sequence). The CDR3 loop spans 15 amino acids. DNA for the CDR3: TGTGCCAGCAGTTTTTCCGGGACAGCGAACACTGAAGCTTTCTTT. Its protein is CASSFSGTANTEAFF.

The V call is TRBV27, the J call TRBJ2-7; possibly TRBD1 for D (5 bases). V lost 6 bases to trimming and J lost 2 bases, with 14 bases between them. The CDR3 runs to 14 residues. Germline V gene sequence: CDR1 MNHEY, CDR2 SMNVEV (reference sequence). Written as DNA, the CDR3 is TGTGCCAGCAGGGCCGTGGACAAGACCTACGAGCAGTACTTC. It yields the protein CASRAVDKTYEQYF.

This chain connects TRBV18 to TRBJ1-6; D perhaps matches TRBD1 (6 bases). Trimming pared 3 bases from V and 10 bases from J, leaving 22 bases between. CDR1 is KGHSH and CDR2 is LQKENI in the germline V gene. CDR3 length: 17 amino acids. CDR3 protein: CASSPPGGALQESPLHF. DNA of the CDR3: TGTGCCAGCTCACCCCCTGGGGGGGCCCTTCAAGAATCACCCCTCCACTTT.

In DNA, the CDR3 is TGTGCCAGCAAAACCAGGGGCTCCTATAATTCACCCCTCCACTTT. This translates into CASKTRGSYNSPLHF. The chain joins TRBV6-5 to TRBJ1-6; perhaps TRBD1 as D (6 bases). The germline V gene has CDR1 MNHEY and CDR2 SVGAGI. V shed 7 bases and J shed 0 bases, with 10 bases lying between them. The CDR3 is 15 amino acids.

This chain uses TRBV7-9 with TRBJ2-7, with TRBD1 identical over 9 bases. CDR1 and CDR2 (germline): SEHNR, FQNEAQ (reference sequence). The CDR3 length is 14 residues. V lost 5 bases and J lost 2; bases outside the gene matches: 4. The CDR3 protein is CASSPRQGAYEQYF. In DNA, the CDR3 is TGTGCCAGCAGCCCTAGACAGGGGGCCTACGAGCAGTACTTC.

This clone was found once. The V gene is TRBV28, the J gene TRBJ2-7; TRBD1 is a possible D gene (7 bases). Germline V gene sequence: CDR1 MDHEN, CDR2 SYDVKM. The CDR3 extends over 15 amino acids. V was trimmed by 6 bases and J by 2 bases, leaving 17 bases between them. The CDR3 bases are TGTGCCAGCAGCCAGGACTACAGGGGACCCTACGAGCAGTACTTC. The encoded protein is CASSQDYRGPYEQYF.

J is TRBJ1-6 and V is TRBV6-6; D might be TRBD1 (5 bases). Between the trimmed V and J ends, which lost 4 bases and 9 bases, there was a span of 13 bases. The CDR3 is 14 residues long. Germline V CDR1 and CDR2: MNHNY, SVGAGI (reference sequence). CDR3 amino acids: CASSSERQTSPLHF. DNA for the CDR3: TGTGCCAGCAGTTCCGAACGACAGACTTCACCCCTCCACTTT.

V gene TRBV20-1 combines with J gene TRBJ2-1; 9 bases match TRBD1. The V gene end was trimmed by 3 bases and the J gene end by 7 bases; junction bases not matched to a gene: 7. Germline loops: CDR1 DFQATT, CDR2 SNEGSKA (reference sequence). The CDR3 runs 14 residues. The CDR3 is CSASTGQGLNEQFF. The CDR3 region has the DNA TGCAGTGCTAGTACGGGACAGGGTTTGAATGAGCAGTTCTTC.

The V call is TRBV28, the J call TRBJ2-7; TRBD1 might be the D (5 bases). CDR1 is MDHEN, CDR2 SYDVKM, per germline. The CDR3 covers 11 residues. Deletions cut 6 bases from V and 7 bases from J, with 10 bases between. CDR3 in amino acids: CASRGLEEQYF. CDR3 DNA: TGTGCCAGCAGGGGGCTTGAGGAGCAGTACTTC.

DNA for the CDR3: TGCGCCAGCAGCCAATTAGGCAGGGCCCACGAGCAGTACTTC. Amino acid sequence: CASSQLGRAHEQYF. The rearrangement links TRBV4-1 to TRBJ2-7; tentatively, D is TRBD1 (5 bases). The CDR3 consists of 14 residues. V shed 2 bases and J shed 5 bases, with 13 bases lying between them. Germline loops: CDR1 MGHRA, CDR2 YSYEKL.

The CDR3: CASSYWSGPNTEAFF. The CDR3 nucleotides are TGTGCCAGCAGTTACTGGTCAGGGCCGAACACTGAAGCTTTCTTT. The rearrangement links TRBV6-6 to TRBJ1-1; TRBD1 is a possible D gene (5 bases). With 1 base removed from V and 1 base from J, the gap between germline ends came to 10 bases. There are 15 residues in the CDR3. Germline loops: CDR1 MNHNY, CDR2 SVGAGI (reference sequence).

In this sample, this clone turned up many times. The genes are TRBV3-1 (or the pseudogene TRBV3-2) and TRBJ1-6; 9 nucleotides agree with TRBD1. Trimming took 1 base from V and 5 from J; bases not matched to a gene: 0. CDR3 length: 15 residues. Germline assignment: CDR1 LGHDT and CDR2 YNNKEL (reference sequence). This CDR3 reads CASSQGTGDNSPLHF. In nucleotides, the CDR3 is TGTGCCAGCAGCCAAGGGACAGGGGATAATTCACCCCTCCACTTT.

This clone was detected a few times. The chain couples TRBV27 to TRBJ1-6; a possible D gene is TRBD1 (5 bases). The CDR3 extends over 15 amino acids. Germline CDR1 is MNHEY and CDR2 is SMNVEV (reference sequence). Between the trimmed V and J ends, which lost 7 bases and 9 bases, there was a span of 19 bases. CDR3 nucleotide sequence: TGTGCCAGCACCCCGACAGTTCAACCGGGTTCACCCCTCCACTTT. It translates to CASTPTVQPGSPLHF.

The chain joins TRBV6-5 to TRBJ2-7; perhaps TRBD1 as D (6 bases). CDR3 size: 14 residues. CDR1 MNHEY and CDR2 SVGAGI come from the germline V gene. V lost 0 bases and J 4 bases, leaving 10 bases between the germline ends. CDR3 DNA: TGTGCCAGCAGTTACTCGACAGGTTTGTACGAGCAGTACTTC. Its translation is CASSYSTGLYEQYF.

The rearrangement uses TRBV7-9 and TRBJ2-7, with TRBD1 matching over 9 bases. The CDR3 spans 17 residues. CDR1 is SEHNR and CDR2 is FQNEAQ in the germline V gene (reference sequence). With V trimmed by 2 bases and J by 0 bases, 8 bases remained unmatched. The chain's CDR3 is CASSLMTGGPSSYEQYF. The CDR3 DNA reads TGTGCCAGCAGCTTAATGACAGGGGGACCGAGCTCCTACGAGCAGTACTTC.

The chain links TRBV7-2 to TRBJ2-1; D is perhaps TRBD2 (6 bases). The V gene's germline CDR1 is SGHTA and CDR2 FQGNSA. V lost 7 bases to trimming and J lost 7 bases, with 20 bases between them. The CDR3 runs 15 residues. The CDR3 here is CASTPLAGLLNEQFF. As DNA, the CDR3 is TGTGCCAGCACCCCTCTGGCGGGGCTATTGAATGAGCAGTTCTTC.

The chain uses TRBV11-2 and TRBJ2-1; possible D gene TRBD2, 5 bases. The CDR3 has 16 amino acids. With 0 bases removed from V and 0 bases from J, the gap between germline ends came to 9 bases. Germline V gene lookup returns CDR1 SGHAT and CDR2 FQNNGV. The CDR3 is CASSLESGRSYNEQFF. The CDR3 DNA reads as TGTGCCAGCAGCTTAGAGAGCGGCCGCTCCTACAATGAGCAGTTCTTC.

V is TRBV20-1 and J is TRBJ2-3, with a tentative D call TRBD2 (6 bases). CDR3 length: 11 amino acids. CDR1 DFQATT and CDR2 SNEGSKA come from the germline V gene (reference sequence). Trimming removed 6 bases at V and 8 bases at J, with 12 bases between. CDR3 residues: CSAGGRGTQYF. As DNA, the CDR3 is TGCAGTGCCGGGGGTCGGGGTACGCAGTATTTT.

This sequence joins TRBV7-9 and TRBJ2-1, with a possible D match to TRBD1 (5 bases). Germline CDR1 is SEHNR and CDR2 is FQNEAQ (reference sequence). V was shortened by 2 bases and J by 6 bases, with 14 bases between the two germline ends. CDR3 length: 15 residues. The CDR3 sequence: CASSLWQGKLNEQFF. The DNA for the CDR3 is TGTGCCAGCAGCTTATGGCAGGGAAAACTCAATGAGCAGTTCTTC.

The CDR3 DNA sequence: TGTGCCAGCAGCTTTCGGGACAGCCACTCTGGAAACACCATATATTTT. Translated, it gives CASSFRDSHSGNTIYF. V and J are TRBV5-8 and TRBJ1-3, with 7 bases matching TRBD1. Trimming cost V 2 bases and J 0 bases; bases outside gene matches: 5. Germline lookup yields CDR1 SGHTS and CDR2 YDEGEE. The CDR3 sequence is 16 residues long. The full variable domain, its missing parts supplied by reference TRBV5-8 and TRBJ1-3, is EAGVTQSPTHLIKTRGQQATLRCSPISGHTSVYWYQQALGLGLQFLLWYDEGEERNRGNFPPRFSGRQFPNYSSELNVNALELEDSALYLCASSFRDSHSGNTIYFGEGSWLTVV.

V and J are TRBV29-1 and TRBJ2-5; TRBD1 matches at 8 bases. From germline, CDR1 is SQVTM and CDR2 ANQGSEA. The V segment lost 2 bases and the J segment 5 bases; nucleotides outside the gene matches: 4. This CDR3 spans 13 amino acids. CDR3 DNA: TGCAGCGTTGAACAGGGGGCGGTTGAGACCCAGTACTTC. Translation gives CSVEQGAVETQYF. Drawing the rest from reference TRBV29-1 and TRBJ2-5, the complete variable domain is SAVISQKPSRDICQRGTSLTIQCQVDSQVTMMFWYRQQPGQSLTLIATANQGSEATYESGFVIDKFPISRPNLTFSTLTVSNMSPEDSSIYLCSVEQGAVETQYFGPGTRLLVL.